This T cell receptor (beta chain) was profiled in a study of T cells in Graves' hyperthyroidism and ophthalmopathy. Amplification of TCR beta CDR3 regions used RNA as the template. HTBI primers were used for first-round RT-PCR of the TCR CDR3. TCRdb fed the multiplex PCR reads into MiXCR, producing one record per CDR3 protein. Found here are approximately 700,000 distinct CDR3 sequences, about 16% of them singletons; the top ten hold about 8.4%. Between the trimmed V and J ends, which lost 6 bases and 4 bases, there was a span of 9 bases. CDR3 length: 12 amino acids. Germline V gene sequence: CDR1 MNHEY, CDR2 SMNVEV (reference sequence). Broader study findings: Most clonotypes expanded in the thyroid (above 0.001) were also present in blood.

This clonotype was found many times. Its antigen is unidentified. The gene calls are TRBV27 and TRBJ2-5, with no clear D. The source is a man younger than 30 with Graves' hyperthyroidism. Sequencing was performed on blood. In DNA, the CDR3 is TGTGCCAGCAGCGTGAGAGGAGAGACCCAGTACTTC. Its protein is CASSVRGETQYF.